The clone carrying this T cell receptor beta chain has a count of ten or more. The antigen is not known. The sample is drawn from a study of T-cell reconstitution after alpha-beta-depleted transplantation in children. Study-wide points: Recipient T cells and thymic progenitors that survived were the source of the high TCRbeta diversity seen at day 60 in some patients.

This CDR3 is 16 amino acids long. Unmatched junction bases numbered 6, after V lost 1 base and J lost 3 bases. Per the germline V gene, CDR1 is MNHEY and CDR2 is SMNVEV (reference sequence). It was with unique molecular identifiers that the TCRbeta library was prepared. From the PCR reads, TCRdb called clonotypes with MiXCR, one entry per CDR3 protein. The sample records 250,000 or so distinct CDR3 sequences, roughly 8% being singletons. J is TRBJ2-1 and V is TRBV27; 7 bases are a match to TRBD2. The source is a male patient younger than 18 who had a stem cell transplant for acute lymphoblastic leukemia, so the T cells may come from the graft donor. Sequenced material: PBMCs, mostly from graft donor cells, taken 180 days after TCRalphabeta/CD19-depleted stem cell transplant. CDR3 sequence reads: CASSLYSGGLYNEQFF. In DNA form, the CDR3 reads TGTGCCAGCAGTTTATATTCGGGAGGTCTCTACAATGAGCAGTTCTTC.